This TCR beta chain was observed in a study of shared clonotypes between healthy human individuals. Original data processing: Junction-only immunoSEQ sequences carried no quality scores, so filtering differed. The method was immunoSEQ multiplex PCR; TCRdb's version includes in-frame clones alone and lacks a portion of them. V and J calls and clone size come straight from that table; D and trimming were deduced from the DNA. The sample lists hundreds of thousands of clones; around two thirds were seen once. General study results and limits: Shared clonotypes: roughly 5% naive CD4, around 3.7% naive CD8, about 2.5% memory CD4, 0.4% to 0.5% memory CD8. Clonotypes shared by all four donors outscored non-shared clonotypes in generation probability.

Adult donors, all healthy and HIV-negative, had no recent acute infections or vaccinations. This clone was detected many times. The target antigen is unknown. The CDR3 runs to 16 residues. V shed 4 bases, J shed 2 bases, and the junction held 8 bases outside the gene matches. CDR1 and CDR2 from the germline V gene are SGHRS and YFSETQ. The sequenced sample consisted of memory CD4+ T cells sorted from blood. Documented subset: CD45RA-negative fraction. The TCR comes from a woman in her twenties or thirties in good health. The chain recombines TRBV5-1 with TRBJ1-1, with 10 bases fitting TRBD1. CDR3 loop: CASSADRGPGNTEAFF. The CDR3 DNA is TGCGCCAGCAGCGCCGACAGGGGGCCGGGCAACACTGAAGCTTTCTTT.